This T cell receptor beta chain came from a study of response to subunit inactivated influenza vaccine. About this clonotype itself: Its antigen remains unknown.

The study, taken as a whole, reports: Each seasonal influenza vaccination, the authors suggested, recruits few new T cells.

The CDR3 extends over 14 amino acids. From germline, CDR1 is MGHDK and CDR2 SYGVNS. V dropped 5 bases and J dropped 1 base, with 11 bases sitting between them. One entry per CDR3 protein results from TCRdb running MiXCR on the RT-PCR reads. This table has about 780,000 distinct CDR3 sequences, roughly 18% appearing once. The sequencing here drew on PBMCs from blood, taken roughly 5 days after vaccination. The chain employs TRBV25-1 and TRBJ1-1, with no clear D. The clonotype was recovered from a man in his fifties who received an inactivated influenza vaccine. The CDR3 loop is CASSPTVRNTEAFF. DNA of the CDR3: TGTGCCAGCAGTCCCACCGTCAGGAACACTGAAGCTTTCTTT. Complete variable domain (other parts from reference TRBV25-1 and TRBJ1-1): EADIYQTPRYLVIGTGKKITLECSQTMGHDKMYWYQQDPGMELHLIHYSYGVNSTEKGDLSSESTVSRIRTEHFPLTLESARPSHTSQYLCASSPTVRNTEAFFGQGTRLTVV.